The sequence of this TCR beta chain was determined in a study of response to subunit inactivated influenza vaccine. TCRdb re-derived calls from the RT-PCR reads in MiXCR, one entry per CDR3 protein. The repertoire holds approximately 170,000 distinct CDR3 sequences, with approximately 15% as singletons. The CDR3 sequence is 17 residues long. CDR1 is SGDLS, CDR2 YYNGEE, per germline. Trimming at V came to 0 bases and at J to 5 bases, leaving 9 bases not matched to a gene. This clonotype was seen a few times. The chain is built from TRBV9 and TRBJ2-2; 8 bases match TRBD2. The sample consisted of CD8+ T cells sorted from PBMCs, taken 4 to 6 days after vaccination. The clonotype was recovered from a man aged 45-65 years who received an inactivated influenza vaccine. This CDR3 reads CASSVETGGPGTGELFF. CDR3 DNA: TGTGCCAGCAGCGTAGAAACGGGAGGGCCGGGGACCGGGGAGCTGTTTTTT.